The 8 T cell receptor beta chains reported below all come from one sample, sequenced in a study of shared clonotypes between healthy human individuals. Clones were read by immunoSEQ multiplex PCR, and TCRdb kept only the in-frame ones, dropping some. The data contain hundreds of thousands of clones, roughly 70% of them singletons. The sample taken for sequencing was memory CD4+ T cells sorted from blood. Subset meaning: CD45RA-negative fraction. The origin of the receptors is a woman aged 25 to 39 in good health.

The chain couples TRBV19 to TRBJ2-3, with D possibly TRBD2 on 6 matching bases. Trimming cost V 3 bases and J 3 bases, with 10 bases left between them. CDR1 and CDR2 (germline): LNHDA, SQIVND (reference sequence). This CDR3 is built from 14 residues. The CDR3 sequence: CASSIKSGTDTQYF. CDR3 sequence (DNA): TGTGCCAGTAGTATTAAAAGCGGGACAGATACGCAGTATTTT.

The gene calls are TRBV7-2 and TRBJ1-1; D is possibly TRBD1 (6 bases). Germline V CDR1 and CDR2: SGHTA, FQGNSA. The CDR3 runs 14 residues. The V end lost 5 bases, the J end lost 6 bases, and 16 bases lay between the germline ends. The CDR3 region has the DNA TGTGCCAGCAGCCCTGGGGGGGGCAGATCTGAAGCTTTCTTT. Protein product: CASSPGGGRSEAFF.

This clone was detected a few times. V is TRBV10-3 and J is TRBJ2-1; either TRBD1 or TRBD2 may supply D (5 bases each). The CDR3 contains 15 residues. V dropped 6 bases and J dropped 10 bases, with 22 bases sitting between them. Germline V gene lookup returns CDR1 ENHRY and CDR2 SYGVKD. CDR3 protein: CAISGVGTGLGEQFF. Written as DNA, the CDR3 is TGTGCCATCAGCGGGGTCGGGACCGGGTTGGGCGAGCAGTTCTTC.

The chain uses TRBV7-2 and TRBJ2-7, with 11 bases fitting TRBD2. Germline values: CDR1 SGHTA, CDR2 FQGNSA. The CDR3 sequence is 15 residues long. The J segment lost 2 bases and the V segment lost 5 bases, leaving 5 bases of the junction unmatched. The CDR3 region is CASSLTSGTTYEQYF. CDR3 nucleotide sequence: TGTGCCAGCAGCCTGACTAGCGGGACAACCTACGAGCAGTACTTC.

This clone was observed many times. The same CDR3 also results from other DNA sequences found in this sample. The CDR3 protein is CASSLEGLAYEQYF. DNA of the CDR3: TGTGCCAGCAGCTTAGAGGGGTTAGCGTACGAGCAGTACTTC. The rearrangement joins TRBV7-9 to TRBJ2-7; either TRBD1 or TRBD2 may fit D (5 bases each). The CDR3 has 14 amino acids. Germline V gene lookup returns CDR1 SEHNR and CDR2 FQNEAQ (reference sequence). Trimming left V 1 base short and J 4 bases short, with 11 bases between.

This clone has only a few counts. The rearrangement uses TRBV6-1 and TRBJ2-1; 9 nucleotides align to TRBD2. CDR1 MNHNS and CDR2 SASEGT come from the germline V gene. This CDR3 has 16 residues. Trimming at V came to 4 bases and at J to 7 bases, leaving 11 bases not matched to a gene. This CDR3 reads CASSVSVSGRTNEQFF. In DNA, the CDR3 is TGTGCCAGCAGTGTAAGCGTAAGCGGGAGGACGAATGAGCAGTTCTTC.

This clone appeared a few times. Other DNA sequences in this sample translate to the same CDR3. V gene TRBV2 combines with J gene TRBJ1-1; D remains unclear. Between the trimmed V and J ends, which lost 7 bases and 1 base, there was a span of 7 bases. CDR3 length equals 12 residues. Germline V gene sequence: CDR1 SNHLY, CDR2 FYNNEI. As DNA, the CDR3 is TGTGCCAGCAATCCGGGGAACACTGAAGCTTTCTTT. This gives the protein CASNPGNTEAFF.

J is TRBJ2-7 and V is TRBV19, with a possible D match to TRBD2 (5 bases). CDR3 size: 13 residues. The germline gives CDR1 LNHDA, CDR2 SQIVND (reference sequence). Trimming removed 4 bases at V and 3 bases at J, with 10 bases between. CDR3 nucleotide sequence: TGTGCCAGTAGTAGCGGGCAGTACTACGAGCAGTACTTC. Its translation is CASSSGQYYEQYF.